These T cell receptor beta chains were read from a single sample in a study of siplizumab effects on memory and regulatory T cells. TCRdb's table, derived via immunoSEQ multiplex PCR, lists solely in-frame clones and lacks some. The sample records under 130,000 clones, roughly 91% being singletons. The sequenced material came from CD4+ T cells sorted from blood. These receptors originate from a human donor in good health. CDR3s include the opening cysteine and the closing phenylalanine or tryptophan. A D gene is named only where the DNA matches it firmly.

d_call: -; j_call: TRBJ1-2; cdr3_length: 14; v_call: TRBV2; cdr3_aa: CASSEDSHLSGYTF
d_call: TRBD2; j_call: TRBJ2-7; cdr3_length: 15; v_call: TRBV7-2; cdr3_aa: CASSLALAGGYEQYF
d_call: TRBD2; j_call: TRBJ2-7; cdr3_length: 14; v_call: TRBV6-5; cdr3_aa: CASQTGTSGYEQYF
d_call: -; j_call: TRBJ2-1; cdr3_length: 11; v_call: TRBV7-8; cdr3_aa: CASSPADEQFF
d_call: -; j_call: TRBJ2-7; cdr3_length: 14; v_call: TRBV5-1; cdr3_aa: CASSLGLSGGEQYF
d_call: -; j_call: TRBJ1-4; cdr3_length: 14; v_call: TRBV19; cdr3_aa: CASTTSATNEKLFF
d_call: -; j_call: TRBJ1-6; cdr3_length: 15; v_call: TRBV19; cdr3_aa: CASSFPGRLNSPLHF
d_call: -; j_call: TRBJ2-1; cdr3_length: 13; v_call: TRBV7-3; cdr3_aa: CASSLREYNEQFF
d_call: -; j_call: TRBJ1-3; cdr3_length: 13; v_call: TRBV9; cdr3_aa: CASSVDGENTIYF
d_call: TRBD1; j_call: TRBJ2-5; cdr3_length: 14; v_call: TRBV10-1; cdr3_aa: CASRRTGLTETQYF
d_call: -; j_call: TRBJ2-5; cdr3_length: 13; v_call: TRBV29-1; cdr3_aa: CSPWGGPGETQYF
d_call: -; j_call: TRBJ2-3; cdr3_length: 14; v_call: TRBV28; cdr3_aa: CARAPGGSTDTQYF
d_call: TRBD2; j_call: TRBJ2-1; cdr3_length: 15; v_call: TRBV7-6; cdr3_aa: CASRLGTSGSNEQFF
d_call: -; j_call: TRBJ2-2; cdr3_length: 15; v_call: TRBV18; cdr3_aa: CASSQGLGNTGELFF